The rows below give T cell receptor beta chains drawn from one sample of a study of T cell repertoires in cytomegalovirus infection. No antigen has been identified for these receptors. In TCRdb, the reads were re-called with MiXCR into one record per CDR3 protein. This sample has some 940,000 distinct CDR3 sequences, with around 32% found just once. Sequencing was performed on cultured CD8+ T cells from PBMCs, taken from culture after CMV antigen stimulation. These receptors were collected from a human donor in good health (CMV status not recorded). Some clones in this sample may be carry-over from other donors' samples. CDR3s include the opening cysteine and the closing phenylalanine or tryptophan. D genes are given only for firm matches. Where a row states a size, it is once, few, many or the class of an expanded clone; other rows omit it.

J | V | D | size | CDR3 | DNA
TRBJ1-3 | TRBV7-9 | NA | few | CASTSLGVGNTIYF | TGTGCCAGCACCTCCCTCGGGGTTGGAAACACCATATATTTT
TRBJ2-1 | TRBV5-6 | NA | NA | CASIKGPHLLVLYYNEQFF | TGTGCCAGCATCAAAGGACCTCACCTTTTAGTTCTATACTACAATGAGCAGTTCTTC
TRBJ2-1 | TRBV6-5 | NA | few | CASSYSRRVPYNEQFF | TGTGCCAGCAGTTACTCGAGAAGGGTTCCGTACAATGAGCAGTTCTTC
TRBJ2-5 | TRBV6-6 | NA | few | CASRSGPVQETQYF | TGTGCCAGCAGATCCGGACCAGTGCAAGAGACCCAGTACTTC
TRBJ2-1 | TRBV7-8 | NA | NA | CASSPPEGFDEQFF | TGTGCCAGCAGCCCACCAGAGGGCTTCGATGAGCAGTTCTTC
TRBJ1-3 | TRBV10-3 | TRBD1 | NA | CAILQGQGAGNTIYF | TGTGCCATTCTGCAAGGACAGGGAGCTGGAAACACCATATATTTT
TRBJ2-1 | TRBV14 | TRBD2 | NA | CASSGEPSGGPPAQFF | TGTGCCAGCTCCGGGGAACCTAGCGGGGGCCCCCCCGCGCAGTTCTTC
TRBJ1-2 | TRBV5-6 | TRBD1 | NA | CASSLWDRVDGYTF | TGTGCCAGCAGCTTGTGGGACAGGGTCGATGGCTACACCTTC
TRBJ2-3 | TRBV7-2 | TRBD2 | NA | CASSHGTSGGDTQYF | TGTGCCAGCAGCCACGGGACTAGCGGGGGGGATACGCAGTATTTT
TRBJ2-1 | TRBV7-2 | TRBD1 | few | CASSWVHRGSYNEQFF | TGTGCCAGCAGCTGGGTGCACAGGGGCTCCTACAATGAGCAGTTCTTC
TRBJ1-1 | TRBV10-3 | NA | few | CAISVDTEAFF | TGTGCCATCAGTGTGGACACTGAAGCTTTCTTT
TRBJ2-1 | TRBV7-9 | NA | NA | CASTGTHTYNEQFF | TGTGCCAGCACCGGGACTCATACTTACAATGAGCAGTTCTTC
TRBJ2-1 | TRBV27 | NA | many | CASSLARLYNEQFF | TGTGCCAGCAGTTTAGCTCGCCTTTACAATGAGCAGTTCTTC
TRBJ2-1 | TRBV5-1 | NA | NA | CASSNKYVRSWDNEQFF | TGCGCCAGCAGCAATAAATACGTCCGATCCTGGGACAATGAGCAGTTCTTC
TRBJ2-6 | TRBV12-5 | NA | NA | CASGFGTDSSGANVLTF | TGTGCTAGTGGTTTTGGGACGGACAGCTCTGGGGCCAACGTCCTGACTTTC
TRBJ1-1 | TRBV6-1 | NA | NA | CASSEWQGNTEAFF | TGTGCCAGCAGTGAGTGGCAGGGAAACACTGAAGCTTTCTTT
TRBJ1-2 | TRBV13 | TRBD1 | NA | CASSPWGQANYGYTF | TGTGCCAGCAGCCCGTGGGGACAGGCTAACTATGGCTACACCTTC
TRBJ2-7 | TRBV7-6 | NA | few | CASSSLPTRTESSYEQYF | TGTGCCAGCAGCTCTCTCCCCACCAGGACGGAGAGCTCCTACGAGCAGTACTTC
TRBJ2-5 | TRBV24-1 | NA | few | CATSDSGFLGETQYF | TGTGCCACCAGTGATTCCGGGTTCCTGGGAGAGACCCAGTACTTC
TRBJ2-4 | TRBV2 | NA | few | CASSDIGREGIQYF | TGTGCCAGCAGTGATATTGGCAGGGAAGGCATTCAGTACTTC
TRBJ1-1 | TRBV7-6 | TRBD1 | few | CASSLASPGQGPLSAFF | TGTGCCAGCAGCTTAGCCAGCCCGGGACAGGGGCCCCTAAGCGCTTTCTTT
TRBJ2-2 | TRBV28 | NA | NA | CASSLGDLELFF | TGTGCCAGCAGTTTAGGAGACTTAGAGCTGTTTTTT
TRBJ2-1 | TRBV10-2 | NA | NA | CASSESRDEQFF | TGCGCCAGCAGTGAGTCTCGAGATGAGCAGTTCTTC
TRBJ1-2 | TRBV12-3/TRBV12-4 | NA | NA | CASSLALGGPYGYTF | TGTGCCAGCAGTTTAGCCCTAGGGGGGCCGTATGGCTACACCTTC
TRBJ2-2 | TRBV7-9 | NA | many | CASSLEGRNTGELFF | TGTGCCAGCAGCTTAGAGGGGCGGAACACCGGGGAGCTGTTTTTT
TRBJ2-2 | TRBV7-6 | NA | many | CASSLGADTGELFF | TGTGCCAGCAGCTTAGGTGCGGACACCGGGGAGCTGTTTTTT
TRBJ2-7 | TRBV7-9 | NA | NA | CASSSSKDRRSWGYEQYF | TGTGCCAGCAGCTCATCCAAAGACAGACGCTCTTGGGGGTACGAGCAGTACTTC
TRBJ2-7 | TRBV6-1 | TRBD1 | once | CANTQGRVEQYF | TGTGCCAACACACAGGGGCGAGTCGAGCAGTACTTC
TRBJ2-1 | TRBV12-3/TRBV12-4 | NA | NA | CASILTGRFSYNEQFF | TGTGCCAGCATTCTCACCGGCCGTTTCTCCTACAATGAGCAGTTCTTC
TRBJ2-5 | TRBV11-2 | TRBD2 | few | CASSRIPAGVIDGETQYF | TGTGCCAGCAGCCGAATACCGGCGGGGGTTATAGACGGGGAGACCCAGTACTTC
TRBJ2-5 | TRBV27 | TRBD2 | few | CASSSASGAEETQYF | TGTGCCAGCAGTTCCGCTAGCGGGGCTGAAGAGACCCAGTACTTC
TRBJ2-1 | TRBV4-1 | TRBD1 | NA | CASSHAGGNEQFF | TGCGCCAGCAGCCACGCAGGGGGCAATGAGCAGTTCTTC
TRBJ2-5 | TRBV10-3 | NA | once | CAISGDSRPETQYF | TGTGCCATCAGTGGAGACTCCCGACCGGAGACCCAGTACTTC
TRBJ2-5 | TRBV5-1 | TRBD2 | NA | CASRPGRGLTEETQYF | TGCGCCAGCAGACCCGGGCGGGGGTTAACCGAAGAGACCCAGTACTTC
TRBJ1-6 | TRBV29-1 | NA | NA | CSVGESKSPLHF | TGCAGCGTTGGGGAGTCAAAGTCACCCCTCCACTTT
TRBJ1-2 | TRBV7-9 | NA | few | CASSLDAGYGYTF | TGTGCCAGCAGCTTAGATGCAGGCTATGGCTACACCTTC
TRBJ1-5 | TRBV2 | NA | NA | CASSDGGQPFSNQPQHF | TGTGCCAGCAGTGATGGTGGCCAACCTTTTAGCAATCAGCCCCAGCATTTT
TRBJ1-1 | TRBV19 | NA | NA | CASLGRAVTEAFF | TGTGCCAGCCTTGGAAGGGCTGTCACTGAAGCTTTCTTT
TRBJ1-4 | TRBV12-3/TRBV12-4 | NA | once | CATYGPPHEKLFF | TGTGCCACCTATGGGCCACCTCATGAAAAACTGTTTTTT
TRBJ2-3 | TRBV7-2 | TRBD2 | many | CASSFTGTSGLATDTQYF | TGTGCCAGCAGTTTTACCGGGACTAGCGGGCTCGCCACAGATACGCAGTATTTT
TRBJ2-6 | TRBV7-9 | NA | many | CAGGRALSGANVLTF | TGTGCCGGGGGCAGGGCCCTCTCTGGGGCCAACGTCCTGACTTTC
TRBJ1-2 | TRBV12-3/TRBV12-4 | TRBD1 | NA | CASSSRTGSTYGYTF | TGTGCCAGCAGTTCAAGGACAGGGTCGACCTATGGCTACACCTTC
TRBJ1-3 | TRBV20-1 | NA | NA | CSATDPGGSTIYF | TGCAGTGCTACTGATCCAGGCGGGAGCACCATATATTTT
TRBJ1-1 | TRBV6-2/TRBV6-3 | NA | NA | CASLQVNTEAFF | TGTGCCAGCTTGCAGGTGAACACTGAAGCTTTCTTT
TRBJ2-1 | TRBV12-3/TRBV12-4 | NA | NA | CASGDTSFYNEQFF | TGTGCCAGCGGGGACACATCCTTCTACAATGAGCAGTTCTTC
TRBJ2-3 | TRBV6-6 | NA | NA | CASRSPGPSTDTQYF | TGTGCCAGCAGAAGCCCGGGACCGAGCACAGATACGCAGTATTTT
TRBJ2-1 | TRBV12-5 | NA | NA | CASGLRMWTEQFF | TGTGCTAGTGGTTTGCGTATGTGGACTGAGCAGTTCTTC
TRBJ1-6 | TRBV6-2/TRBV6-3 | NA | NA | CASRDGSAPLHF | TGTGCCAGCAGGGACGGGTCGGCACCCCTCCACTTT